This passage covers 4 T cell receptor beta chains from one sample sequenced in a study of shared clonotypes between healthy human individuals (dated by TCRdb to the early 2020s). CD8 naive samples were obtained by positive selection for CCR7 among CD45RO-negative cells, yielding a CD45RA+CCR7+ population from which TemRA cells were excluded. Receptor libraries were prepared by the immunoSEQ multiplex PCR assay. TCRdb took over this immuneACCESS table, retaining in-frame rearrangements with V and J assigned. Such tables are incomplete; in checked studies, under half of the missing clones stem from an unresolved V gene, and the remainder is unexplained. The sample profile shows roughly 570,000 clones; about 98% of them were found once. Jointly, the top ten make up 0.3% of the sample. Sequencing input: naive CD8+ T cells sorted from blood. The sample's cell subset or site label is to be understood as: CD45RA+CCR7+. The receptor source for this set is a man aged 30 to 39 in good health.

This chain uses TRBV7-2 with TRBJ1-1; D is undetermined. Germline V gene sequence: CDR1 SGHTA, CDR2 FQGNSA. Trimming shortened V by 1 base and J by 4 bases, and 7 bases separated the two germline ends. The CDR3 covers 13 residues. CDR3 residues: CASSLGKGTEAFF. In nucleotides, the CDR3 is TGTGCCAGCAGCTTAGGGAAGGGCACTGAAGCTTTCTTT. The whole variable domain, remainder taken from reference TRBV7-2 and TRBJ1-1, is GAGVSQSPSNKVTEKGKDVELRCDPISGHTALYWYRQSLGQGLEFLIYFQGNSAPDKSGLPSDRFSAERTGGSVSTLTIQRTQQEDSAVYLCASSLGKGTEAFFGQGTRLTVV.

Only one count was recorded for this clone. The chain links TRBV2 to TRBJ2-7, with unresolved D. Germline V lookup: CDR1 SNHLY, CDR2 FYNNEI. V lost 4 bases to trimming and J lost 4 bases, with 17 bases between them. The CDR3 is 15 residues long. In nucleotides, the CDR3 is TGTGCCAGCAGTGTTACCCAGGAGAAAGGGTACGAGCAGTACTTC. Translating it yields CASSVTQEKGYEQYF.

V usage is TRBV15 and J usage is TRBJ2-4, with 12 bases that match TRBD2. This CDR3 has 14 residues. Per germline, CDR1 LNHNV and CDR2 YYDKDF (reference sequence). J gave up 8 bases and V 1 base, and 0 bases lay outside the gene matches. CDR3 sequence (DNA): TGTGCCACCAGCAGAGGACTAGCGGGAGACATTCAGTACTTC. It is translated as CATSRGLAGDIQYF.

This chain's CDR3 is CASSTGTPIYEQYF. The CDR3 DNA is TGTGCCAGCAGTACGGGGACTCCTATTTACGAGCAGTACTTC. The genes are TRBV2 and TRBJ2-7; tentatively, D is TRBD2 (6 bases). This CDR3 is built from 14 residues. CDR1 SNHLY and CDR2 FYNNEI come from the germline V gene. The V gene lost 5 bases and the J gene lost 4 bases, with 15 bases spanning the gap.